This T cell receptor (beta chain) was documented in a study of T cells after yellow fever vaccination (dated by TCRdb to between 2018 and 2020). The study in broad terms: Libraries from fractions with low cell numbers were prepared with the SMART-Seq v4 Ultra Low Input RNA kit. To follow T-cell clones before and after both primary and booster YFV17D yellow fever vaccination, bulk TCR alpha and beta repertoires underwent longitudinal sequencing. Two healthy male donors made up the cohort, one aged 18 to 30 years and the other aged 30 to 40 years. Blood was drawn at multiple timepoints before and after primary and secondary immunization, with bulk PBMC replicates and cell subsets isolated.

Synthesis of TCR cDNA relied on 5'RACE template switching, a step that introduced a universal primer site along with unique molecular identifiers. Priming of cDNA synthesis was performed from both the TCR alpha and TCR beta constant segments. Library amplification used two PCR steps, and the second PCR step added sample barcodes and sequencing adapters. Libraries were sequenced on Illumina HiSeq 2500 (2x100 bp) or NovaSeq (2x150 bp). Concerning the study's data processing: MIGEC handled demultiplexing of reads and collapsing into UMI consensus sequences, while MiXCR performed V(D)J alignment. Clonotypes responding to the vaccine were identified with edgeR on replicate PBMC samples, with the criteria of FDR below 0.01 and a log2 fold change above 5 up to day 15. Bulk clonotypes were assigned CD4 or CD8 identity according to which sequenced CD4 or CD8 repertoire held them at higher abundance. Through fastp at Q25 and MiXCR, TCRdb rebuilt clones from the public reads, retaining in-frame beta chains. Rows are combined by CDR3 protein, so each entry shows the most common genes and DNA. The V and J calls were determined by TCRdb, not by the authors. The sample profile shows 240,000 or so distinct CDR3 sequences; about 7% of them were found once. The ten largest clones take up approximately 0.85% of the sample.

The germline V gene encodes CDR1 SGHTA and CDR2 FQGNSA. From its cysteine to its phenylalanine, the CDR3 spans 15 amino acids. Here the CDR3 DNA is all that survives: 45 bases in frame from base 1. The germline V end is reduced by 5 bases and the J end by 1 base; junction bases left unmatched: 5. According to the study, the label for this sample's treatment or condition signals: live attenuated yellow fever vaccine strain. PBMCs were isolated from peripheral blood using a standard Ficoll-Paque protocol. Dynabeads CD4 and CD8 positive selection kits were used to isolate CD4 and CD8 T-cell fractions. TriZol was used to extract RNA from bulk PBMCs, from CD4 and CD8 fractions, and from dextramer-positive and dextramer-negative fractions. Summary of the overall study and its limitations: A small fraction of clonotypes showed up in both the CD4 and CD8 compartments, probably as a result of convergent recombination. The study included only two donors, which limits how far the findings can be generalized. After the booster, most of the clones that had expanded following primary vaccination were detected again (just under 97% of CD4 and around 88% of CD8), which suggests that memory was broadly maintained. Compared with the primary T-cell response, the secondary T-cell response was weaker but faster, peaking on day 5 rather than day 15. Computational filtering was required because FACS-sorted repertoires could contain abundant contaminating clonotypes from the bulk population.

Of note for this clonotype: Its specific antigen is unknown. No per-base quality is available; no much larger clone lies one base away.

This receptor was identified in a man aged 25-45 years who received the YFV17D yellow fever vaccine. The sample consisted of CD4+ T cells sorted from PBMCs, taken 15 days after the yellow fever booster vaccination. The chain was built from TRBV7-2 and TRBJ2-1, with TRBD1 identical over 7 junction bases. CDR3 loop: CASSIRDRSYNEQFF. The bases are TGTGCCAGCAGCATACGGGACAGATCCTACAATGAGCAGTTCTTC.